Below are 27 T cell receptor beta chains sequenced from a single sample in a study of cytomegalovirus exposure and HLA in healthy donors. This PCR relied on a set of 60 Vbeta primers and 13 Jbeta primers. Assay: immunoSEQ multiplex PCR; the TCRdb copy retains only in-frame clones and omits some. The sample totals about 150,000 clones. Sequencing input: PBMCs. The origin of the receptors is a man aged 30 to 45 in good health and CMV-seronegative.

Written as DNA, the CDR3 is TGTGCCATCACTTGGCGGCAGAACACTGAAGCTTTCTTT. Encoded protein: CAITWRQNTEAFF. The genes are TRBV10-3 and TRBJ1-1; D not resolved. This CDR3 has 13 residues. Deletions cut 7 bases from V and 1 base from J, with 10 bases between. Germline V lookup: CDR1 ENHRY, CDR2 SYGVKD.

V is TRBV5-1 and J is TRBJ2-1; perhaps TRBD2 as D (5 bases). Trimming shortened V by 4 bases and J by 0 bases, and 11 bases separated the two germline ends. Germline CDR1 reads SGHRS; CDR2 reads YFSETQ. The CDR3 runs 15 residues. CDR3 sequence (DNA): TGCGCCAGCAGCCCTACCGAGGGCTCCTACAATGAGCAGTTCTTC. This translates into CASSPTEGSYNEQFF.

V usage is TRBV7-6 and J usage is TRBJ2-7; 11 nucleotides agree with TRBD2. The germline V gene has CDR1 SGHVS and CDR2 FNYEAQ. With V trimmed by 5 bases and J by 5 bases, 5 bases remained unmatched. The CDR3 length is 14 residues. The chain's CDR3 is CASSPQTSGNEQYF. The CDR3 DNA reads TGTGCCAGCAGCCCCCAGACTAGCGGGAACGAGCAGTACTTC. The variable domain in full, completed from reference TRBV7-6 and TRBJ2-7, reads GAGVSQSPRYKVTKRGQDVALRCDPISGHVSLYWYRQALGQGPEFLTYFNYEAQQDKSGLPNDRFSAERPEGSISTLTIQRTEQRDSAMYRCASSPQTSGNEQYFGPGTRLTVT.

This CDR3 reads CASREGSGRAFYNEQFF. CDR3 sequence (DNA): TGCGCCAGCAGGGAGGGTAGCGGGAGGGCCTTCTACAATGAGCAGTTCTTC. V usage is TRBV5-1 and J usage is TRBJ2-1, with 11 bases lining up with TRBD2. Germline CDR1 and CDR2: SGHRS and YFSETQ. This CDR3 region has 17 residues. V lost 5 bases to trimming and J lost 3 bases; unmatched junction nucleotides: 10.

The J gene is TRBJ2-1, the V gene TRBV19; 9 bases agree with TRBD2. The germline CDR1 and CDR2 sequences are LNHDA and SQIVND (reference sequence). J lost 0 bases, V lost 10 bases, and 13 bases had no gene match. CDR3 length equals 17 residues. This chain's CDR3 is CATTLGSGSASYNEQFF. CDR3 bases: TGTGCCACCACACTGGGTAGCGGGAGCGCCTCCTACAATGAGCAGTTCTTC.

This rearrangement joins TRBV27 to TRBJ1-3, with D hard to call. The CDR3 runs 15 residues. The V gene lost 2 bases and the J gene lost 0 bases, with 8 bases spanning the gap. Per the germline V gene, CDR1 is MNHEY and CDR2 is SMNVEV (reference sequence). For the CDR3, the DNA is TGTGCCAGCAGTTTAGCAGGATACTCTGGAAACACCATATATTTT. Protein: CASSLAGYSGNTIYF.

The gene calls are TRBV6-5 and TRBJ1-1, with a weak D call TRBD1 (5 bases). CDR3 length equals 15 residues. V lost 0 bases and J lost 1, with 9 bases in between. Per germline, CDR1 MNHEY and CDR2 SVGAGI. CDR3 protein: CASSYSDSRNTEAFF. Here the CDR3 DNA reads TGTGCCAGCAGTTACTCAGACAGTCGGAACACTGAAGCTTTCTTT.

As for this clone: Other nucleotide sequences in the sample specify the same CDR3. This chain joins TRBV4-3 and TRBJ2-5, with 11 nucleotides matching TRBD2. CDR3 length: 16 amino acids. Per the germline V gene, CDR1 is LGHNA and CDR2 is YSLEER. The V segment lost 2 bases and the J segment 4 bases; nucleotides outside the gene matches: 6. CDR3 protein: CASSQRGLAGGETQYF. CDR3 coding DNA: TGCGCCAGCAGCCAAAGAGGTCTAGCGGGAGGAGAGACCCAGTACTTC.

The gene calls are TRBV11-3 and TRBJ2-1, with 8 bases fitting TRBD2. From germline, CDR1 is SGHNT and CDR2 YENEEA. This CDR3 is 15 amino acids long. The ends lost 5 bases at V and 4 bases at J; junction bases unmatched: 7. CDR3 protein: CASSARLAPYNEQFF. The CDR3 bases are TGTGCCAGCAGCGCCAGACTAGCGCCTTACAATGAGCAGTTCTTC.

V is TRBV6-4 and J is TRBJ2-7, with 12 positions matching TRBD2. V lost 4 bases to trimming and J lost 3 bases; unmatched junction nucleotides: 7. The CDR3 covers 16 residues. Germline V gives CDR1 MRHNA, CDR2 SNTAGT. CDR3: CASSALAGGRDYEQYF. The CDR3 DNA follows: TGTGCCAGCAGTGCCCTAGCGGGAGGGAGGGACTACGAGCAGTACTTC.

The chain uses TRBV29-1 and TRBJ2-5; 9 bases match TRBD1. Gene TRBJ2-7 matches the end of the DNA better, so the J call may be wrong. The CDR3 consists of 13 residues. Germline CDR1 is SQVTM and CDR2 is ANQGSEA. CDR3 amino acids: CSVEWTGDYEQYF. The CDR3 DNA follows: TGCAGCGTTGAATGGACAGGGGACTACGAGCAGTACTTC.

V and J are TRBV7-2 and TRBJ2-1; 10 nucleotides agree with TRBD2. The CDR3 length is 15 residues. J lost 7 bases, V lost 4 bases, and 7 bases had no gene match. The germline V gene encodes CDR1 SGHTA and CDR2 FQGNSA. The CDR3 loop reads CASSWTSGGGNEQFF. Written as DNA, the CDR3 is TGTGCCAGCAGCTGGACTAGCGGAGGAGGGAATGAGCAGTTCTTC.

V is TRBV7-9 and J is TRBJ1-5, with D possibly being TRBD1 (6 bases). V lost 5 bases and J lost 0, with 14 bases in between. Per the germline V gene, CDR1 is SEHNR and CDR2 is FQNEAQ (reference sequence). CDR3 length equals 16 residues. This CDR3 reads CASSTTDSHSNQPQHF. CDR3 coding DNA: TGTGCCAGCAGCACGACGGACAGTCATAGCAATCAGCCCCAGCATTTT.

The V gene is TRBV6-5, the J gene TRBJ2-5; TRBD2 is a possible D gene (6 bases). The CDR3 is made up of 14 amino acids. Trimming took 8 bases from V and 2 from J, leaving 15 bases between them. Germline V gene lookup returns CDR1 MNHEY and CDR2 SVGAGI. CDR3 nucleotide sequence: TGTGCCAGCCGATCCCCGGGGGTACAAGAGACCCAGTACTTC. It specifies CASRSPGVQETQYF.

This sequence joins TRBV7-8 and TRBJ2-7; 13 nucleotides align to TRBD2. The CDR3 contains 18 residues. The germline gives CDR1 SGHVS, CDR2 FQNEAQ. Trimming took 6 bases from V and 0 from J; bases not matched to a gene: 11. CDR3 DNA sequence: TGTGCCAGCAGTTTAAGGACTAGCGGGAGTGGTAGCTCCTACGAGCAGTACTTC. It yields the protein CASSLRTSGSGSSYEQYF.

The gene calls are TRBV6-5 and TRBJ2-5; 7 bases line up with TRBD2. CDR3 length equals 12 residues. The V and J ends lost 7 bases and 4 bases, in that order; junction bases with no gene match: 3. Germline V CDR1 and CDR2: MNHEY, SVGAGI. CDR3 DNA sequence: TGTGCCAGCAAGGCGGGAGCAGAGACCCAGTACTTC. This gives the protein CASKAGAETQYF.

The chain uses TRBV19 and TRBJ1-5; TRBD1 might be the D (5 bases). V was clipped by 5 bases and J by 0 bases, with 11 bases between them. Per the germline V gene, CDR1 is LNHDA and CDR2 is SQIVND (reference sequence). There are 15 residues in the CDR3. CDR3 amino acids: CASSPRQYSNQPQHF. The CDR3 bases are TGTGCCAGTAGTCCCAGACAGTATAGCAATCAGCCCCAGCATTTT.

V and J are TRBV6-1 and TRBJ1-2; 8 bases align to TRBD1. Per the germline V gene, CDR1 is MNHNS and CDR2 is SASEGT. V lost 7 bases to trimming and J lost 4 bases; unmatched junction nucleotides: 8. This CDR3 has 14 amino acids. CDR3 sequence: CASIPDRVVYGYTF. The CDR3 nucleotides are TGTGCCAGCATCCCGGACAGGGTAGTCTATGGCTACACCTTC.

The chain combines TRBV9 with TRBJ2-5; 9 bases are a match to TRBD2. CDR3 length equals 15 residues. J gave up 4 bases and V 0 bases, and 4 bases lay outside the gene matches. Germline CDR1 reads SGDLS; CDR2 reads YYNGEE. CDR3 in amino acids: CASSVGGGGLETQYF. The CDR3 DNA reads as TGTGCCAGCAGCGTAGGCGGGGGGGGATTAGAGACCCAGTACTTC.

V is TRBV6-5 and J is TRBJ1-6, with D perhaps TRBD1 (5 bases). Trimming took 0 bases from V and 10 from J, leaving 10 bases between them. This CDR3 spans 14 amino acids. Per germline, CDR1 MNHEY and CDR2 SVGAGI. The CDR3 loop reads CASSYSAGQSPLHF. The CDR3 nucleotides read TGTGCCAGCAGTTACTCGGCGGGGCAGTCACCCCTCCACTTT.

The chain employs TRBV5-1 and TRBJ2-1, with D possibly TRBD1 on 6 matching bases. The length of the CDR3 is 15 residues. Germline V CDR1 and CDR2: SGHRS, YFSETQ. Trimming took off 0 bases at V and 5 bases at J, with 12 bases between the two ends. The CDR3 region has the DNA TGCGCCAGCAGCTTGGTACAGGGTCCCCACAATGAGCAGTTCTTC. Protein: CASSLVQGPHNEQFF.

V is TRBV11-3 and J is TRBJ2-3, with a possible D match to TRBD2 (6 bases). The V end was cut by 5 bases, the J end by 3 bases, with 12 bases between. Germline loops: CDR1 SGHNT, CDR2 YENEEA. The CDR3 spans 14 residues. In nucleotides, the CDR3 is TGTGCCAGCAGCCTAGGACTACTTACAGATACGCAGTATTTT. It specifies CASSLGLLTDTQYF.

The chain couples TRBV25-1 to TRBJ2-7, with 8 bases fitting TRBD1. CDR1 is MGHDK, CDR2 SYGVNS, per germline. Germline trimming cut 3 bases from V and 5 bases from J; bases unmatched to any gene: 9. CDR3 length equals 15 residues. In DNA, the CDR3 is TGTGCCAGCAGTGAGAGTTCAGGGGGCATCCACGAGCAGTACTTC. The encoded protein is CASSESSGGIHEQYF.

The chain is built from TRBV7-9 and TRBJ1-1, with 10 bases matching TRBD1. V shed 1 base and J 8 bases; nucleotides not matched to a gene: 1. This CDR3 is 13 amino acids long. Germline assignment: CDR1 SEHNR and CDR2 FQNEAQ (reference sequence). As DNA, the CDR3 is TGTGCCAGCAGCTTAGGGACAGGGGGGGAAGCTTTCTTT. This gives the protein CASSLGTGGEAFF.

This chain connects TRBV19 to TRBJ1-2; D possibly corresponds to TRBD1 (6 bases). The germline gives CDR1 LNHDA, CDR2 SQIVND (reference sequence). V was cut by 5 bases and J by 4 bases, with 14 bases left in between. The CDR3 length is 14 residues. The DNA for the CDR3 is TGTGCCAGTAGTCCGGCAGGGGAAGTCTATGGCTACACCTTC. Protein: CASSPAGEVYGYTF.

The V and J genes are TRBV7-9 and TRBJ1-5; D is uncertain. The V end was cut by 2 bases, the J end by 2 bases, with 4 bases between. This CDR3 contains 13 residues. Per germline, CDR1 SEHNR and CDR2 FQNEAQ (reference sequence). CDR3 sequence (DNA): TGTGCCAGCAGCTTACAGGGCAATCAGCCCCAGCATTTT. This translates into CASSLQGNQPQHF. The whole variable domain, filled in from reference TRBV7-9 and TRBJ1-5, reads DTGVSQNPRHKITKRGQNVTFRCDPISEHNRLYWYRQTLGQGPEFLTYFQNEAQLEKSRLLSDRFSAERPKGSFSTLEIQRTEQGDSAMYLCASSLQGNQPQHFGDGTRLSIL.

The chain links TRBV7-9 to TRBJ1-1; D remains ambiguous. From germline, CDR1 is SEHNR and CDR2 FQNEAQ (reference sequence). The CDR3 has 12 residues. V gave up 5 bases and J gave up 5 bases, with 9 bases separating them. This CDR3 reads CASSRRETEAFF. Written as DNA, the CDR3 is TGTGCCAGCAGCCGCCGAGAGACTGAAGCTTTCTTT.